The following is a T cell receptor beta chain sequence with its context. Its binding antigen is unknown. The input lacks base qualities; no much larger clone sits a single base away. This specimen comes from a study of shared clonotypes between healthy human individuals (dated by TCRdb to 2020 to 2022). Turning to the overall study: A couple of women and three men aged 18 to 49 years were included in the cohort. For each donor, CD4 naive and CD4 memory were each given three plates, CD8 naive was given two plates, and CD8 memory was given one plate. Different laboratories and diverse techniques were used to prepare libraries and sequence TCR repertoires, to increase sequencing depth and limit assay-specific biases. To estimate repertoire size and how much clonotype sharing occurs between individuals, the study deeply sequenced the blood TCR repertoires of roughly 5 healthy adults. Leukapheresis yielded between about 0.9 and 10 billion PBMCs per donor. What the work shows at the level of the full study, not this receptor alone: Sampling was restricted to blood, and TCR repertoires in tissues likely differ from the TCR repertoires found in blood. Across a handful of donors, 4.5% to 6.5% of naive CD4, approximately 4% of naive CD8, 2% to 2.5% of memory CD4, and around 0.4% of memory CD8 clonotypes were shared. Higher generation probabilities were observed for clonotypes shared by all four sorted-subset donors than for non-shared clonotypes. Because the study included only a small number of donors, the genetic and exposure-history diversity represented was limited. Estimated clonotype richness was generally larger for naive than for memory subsets. Pairwise subsampling indicated that sequencing depth was expected to affect the degree of clonotype sharing among donors. Even with the large sequencing depth, rarefaction of the sorted-subset datasets indicated that sequencing was incomplete.

CD8 naive samples were CD45RO-negative cells positively selected for CCR7, giving a CD45RA+CCR7+ population that excluded TemRA cells. The donors were healthy, HIV-negative adults with no recently reported acute infections or vaccinations. Only Caucasian adults living in Nashville, Tennessee, USA were represented among the donors. Blood was collected by leukapheresis, and PBMCs were isolated by Ficoll-Histopaque density gradient centrifugation and then cryopreserved in liquid nitrogen vapor phase. Analytical flow cytometry was used to check the purity and quantity of each magnetically sorted T cell population. Genomic DNA was isolated from every sorted fraction and measured by UV absorbance on a Nanodrop 2000c. CDR1 SGHRS and CDR2 YFSETQ are derived from the germline V gene. Taken from cysteine to phenylalanine, the CDR3 has 16 residues. The read is trimmed to its CDR3 DNA, 48 bases read in frame from base 1. The germline V end is reduced by 4 bases and the J end by 0 bases; junction bases left unmatched: 8.

Using the deep immunoSEQ assay, TCR CDR3 regions were amplified from genomic DNA by multiplex PCR. Extracted genomic DNA from each cell subset was distributed evenly across all wells of several immunoSEQ 96-well plates, and each plate was treated as a replicate. Each replicate PCR for sorted subsets received roughly 0.2 ug genomic DNA, equal to roughly 33,000 T cell genomes. The purified libraries were quantified using a Qubit 3.0 fluorometer, sized with a Bioanalyzer 2100, and then quantified again using the KAPA Library Quantification kit. Every immunoSEQ 96-well plate was sequenced on a separate single-read 150-cycle Illumina NextSeq 550 flow cell. The published analysis was carried out like this. Because the immunoSEQ output held only junctional sequences and lacked quality scores, the filtering could not match the filtering applied to full-length reads. To assign V/J genes and CDR3, sequences were annotated against IMGT germline references using PyIR, a Python wrapper for IgBLAST v1.9. Any read was removed if the V/J assignment was weak (E-value above 1e-6), the CDR3 was missing, or the read contained stop codons, out-of-frame junctions, or ambiguous translated residues. A V3J clonotype was defined by an identical inferred V gene, J gene, and CDR3 amino acid sequence. To compute the percentage overlap between repertoires, the number of shared unique clonotypes was divided by the size of the smaller repertoire. Repertoire richness was assessed with RTK rarefaction, the Chao1 estimator, and Recon v2.1 estimates of unobserved clonotypes. Generation probabilities for all TCRbeta clonotypes obtained by the gDNA method from a handful of donors were computed using OLGA. Held by TCRdb, this immuneACCESS table contains in-frame sequences only and omits some clones. Under half of the omission traces to an unresolved V gene where checked; the cause of the rest is unknown. V and J calls and clone size are those listed in that table; D and trimming were worked out from the DNA. The table for this sample lists around 2,000,000 clones; less than 95% of them were counted only once. Of the sample, around 1% falls within the top ten clones.

The clonotype was recovered from a man between 18 and 29 years old in good health. The rearrangement combines TRBV5-1 with TRBJ2-3; TRBD2 agrees with 7 junctional bases. The sample consisted of naive CD8+ T cells sorted from blood. The label giving this sample's cell subset or site can be read as: CD45RA+CCR7+. CDR3 region: CASSINAGVSTDTQYF. The DNA sequence follows: TGCGCCAGCAGCATTAATGCGGGGGTTAGCACAGATACGCAGTATTTT.